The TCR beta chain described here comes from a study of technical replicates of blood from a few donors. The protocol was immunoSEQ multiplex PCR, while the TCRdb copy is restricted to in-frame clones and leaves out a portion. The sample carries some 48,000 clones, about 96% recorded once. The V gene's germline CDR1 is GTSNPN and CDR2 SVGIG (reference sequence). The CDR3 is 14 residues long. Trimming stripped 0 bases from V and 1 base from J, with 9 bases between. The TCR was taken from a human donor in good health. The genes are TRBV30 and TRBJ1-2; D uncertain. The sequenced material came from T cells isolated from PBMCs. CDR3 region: CAWSVRVLNYGYTF. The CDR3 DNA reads TGTGCCTGGAGTGTACGGGTCCTTAACTATGGCTACACCTTC.